This T cell receptor beta chain was observed in a study of CXCR3-negative and CXCR3-positive naive CD8 T cells. The authors made the TRB cDNA libraries by 5' RACE using UMI labels. Using the 5' RACE reads, TCRdb records one entry per CDR3 protein without DNA. Its listing shows just under 45,000 distinct CDR3 sequences. Notes on the study in general: Comparably high diversity was seen in both naive subsets, and much lower diversity in memory CD8+ cells.

Germline loops: CDR1 SGHAT, CDR2 FQNNGV. This CDR3 region has 15 residues. Each CD8+ T cell subset was flow-sorted in triplicate. Every sort contained 300,000 cells. On this clonotype: Its antigen is not known.

The source of this sequence is a human donor in good health. Some clones in this sample may be carry-over from other donors' samples. Specimen: memory CD8+ T cells from blood. V usage is TRBV11-2 and J usage is TRBJ2-7. The CDR3 reads CASSSTQLGSYEQYF.